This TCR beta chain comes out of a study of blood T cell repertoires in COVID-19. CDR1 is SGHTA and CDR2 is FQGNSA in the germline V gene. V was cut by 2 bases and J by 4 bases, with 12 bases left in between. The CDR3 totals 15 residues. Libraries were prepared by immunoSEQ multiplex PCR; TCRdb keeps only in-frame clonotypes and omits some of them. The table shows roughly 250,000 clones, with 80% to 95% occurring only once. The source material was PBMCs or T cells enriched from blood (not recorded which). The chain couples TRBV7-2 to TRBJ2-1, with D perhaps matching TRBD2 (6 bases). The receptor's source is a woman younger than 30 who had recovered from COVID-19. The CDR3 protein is CASSLTPAGYNEQFF. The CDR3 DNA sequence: TGTGCCAGCAGCTTAACCCCGGCGGGGTACAATGAGCAGTTCTTC. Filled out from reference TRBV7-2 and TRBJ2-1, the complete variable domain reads GAGVSQSPSNKVTEKGKDVELRCDPISGHTALYWYRQSLGQGLEFLIYFQGNSAPDKSGLPSDRFSAERTGGSVSTLTIQRTQQEDSAVYLCASSLTPAGYNEQFFGPGTRLTVL.